The clone carrying this T cell receptor (beta chain) was seen many times. RNA transcripts provided the template for amplifying TCR beta CDR3 regions. RT-PCR in the first round used HTBI primers; a second-round multiplex PCR followed. A single record per CDR3 protein comes from TCRdb applying MiXCR to the multiplex PCR reads. The sample has under 250,000 distinct CDR3 sequences; approximately 28% are singletons. The source of the sample is a study of Graves' ophthalmopathy and Graves' hyperthyroidism. The V gene's germline CDR1 is MNHNS and CDR2 SASEGT. V lost 4 bases and J lost 4, with 17 bases in between. The CDR3 loop spans 15 amino acids.

Source material: peripheral blood. The chain has TRBV6-1 and TRBJ2-7; D might be TRBD1 or TRBD2, each matching 5 bases. The receptor comes from a man aged 50 to 59 with Graves' ophthalmopathy. DNA for the CDR3: TGTGCCAGCAGTGGATCCCTTCGGGGCCCATACGAGCAGTACTTC. This sequence encodes CASSGSLRGPYEQYF.